Sequencing of this TCR beta chain was carried out in a study of cytomegalovirus exposure and HLA in healthy donors. Findings and limits, study-wide: In a later analysis, the majority of CMV-associated beta chains seemingly showed HLA restriction. Later genetic work tied a missense DCLRE1C variant to beta-chain V and J trimming.

It was with 60 Vbeta and 13 Jbeta primers that the PCR ran. Repertoires were generated with immunoSEQ multiplex PCR, while TCRdb's copy carries only in-frame clones and drops some. Of about 140,000 clones in the sample, around four fifths were seen once. The V gene's germline CDR1 is MNHEY and CDR2 SMNVEV (reference sequence). The V and J ends lost 5 bases and 4 bases respectively, with 14 bases between them. This CDR3 region has 14 residues. On this clone: Its target is unknown.

Donors showed nominal health when sampled, although they likely had unrecorded immune exposures. The sample taken for sequencing was PBMCs. The source of this sequence is a young man in good health and CMV-seropositive. This chain connects TRBV27 to TRBJ2-5; TRBD1 is a possible D gene (5 bases). The CDR3 is CASSPTTQGETQYF. The CDR3 DNA reads as TGTGCCAGCAGTCCCACAACCCAGGGAGAGACCCAGTACTTC.